These 2 T cell receptor beta chains originate from one sample sequenced in a study of Ad26.COV2.S vaccination and SARS-CoV-2 variants. Assay used: immunoSEQ multiplex PCR; TCRdb lists only in-frame clones, some missing. The sample has around 420,000 clones, 88% seen once. The sample's treatment: roughly 20 received Ad26.COV2.S at low or high dose, single or two shots; a few received placebo; per-sample allocation not given. The samples were gathered on day 63 after the first injection of vaccine or placebo. The specimen comprised peripheral blood, sampled in a trial of Ad26.COV2.S vaccine versus placebo. The receptor source for this set is a person aged 18-60 years who received the Ad26.COV2.S COVID-19 vaccine or a placebo.

The chain joins TRBV19 to TRBJ1-1; the D is unclear. Trimming removed 3 bases at V and 1 base at J, with 6 bases between. Germline-derived CDR1 and CDR2 are LNHDA and SQIVND (reference sequence). The CDR3 covers 13 residues. CDR3 nucleotide sequence: TGTGCCAGTAGTATGACCCCGAACACTGAAGCTTTCTTT. It specifies CASSMTPNTEAFF. Based on the CDR3 plus reference TRBV19 and TRBJ1-1, the full variable domain is DGGITQSPKYLFRKEGQNVTLSCEQNLNHDAMYWYRQDPGQGLRLIYYSQIVNDFQKGDIAEGYSVSREKKESFPLTVTSAQKNPTAFYLCASSMTPNTEAFFGQGTRLTVV.

The V and J genes are TRBV28 and TRBJ2-3, with 10 bases fitting TRBD2. The CDR3 spans 18 residues. Germline V lookup: CDR1 MDHEN, CDR2 SYDVKM. The ends lost 5 bases at V and 3 bases at J; junction bases unmatched: 14. CDR3 region: CASSPSTSGGVFTDTQYF. In DNA, the CDR3 is TGTGCCAGCAGTCCGTCGACGAGCGGGGGGGTATTTACAGATACGCAGTATTTT.